Sequencing of this T cell receptor beta chain was carried out in a study of CD8 T cells in ankylosing spondylitis (dated by TCRdb to the late 2010s). The study in broad terms: The study set out to find disease-linked TCR variants by profiling T cell receptor beta repertoires in ankylosing spondylitis patients and healthy donors. In total, the full study cohort was made up of some 110 healthy donors and 25 or so ankylosing spondylitis patients. Samples of peripheral blood were taken, and for ankylosing spondylitis patients, synovial fluid was collected as well. Overall results and qualifications from the work: A TCR beta motif of fewer than 10 highly homologous amino acid variants appeared characteristic of blood from ankylosing spondylitis patients. Some motif variants had previously been reported in the synovial fluid and blood of reactive arthritis patients, which suggests shared mechanisms of disease initiation. The disease-linked clones were reported to be significantly enriched in matched synovial fluid samples from ankylosing spondylitis patients. A CD8+ phenotype was shown by the disease-linked clones, which were found at relatively low frequencies in peripheral blood.

Reads for this sample came from an Illumina HiSeq 2500. TCR beta libraries were prepared by quantitative 5'-RACE with molecular barcodes. The authors' pipeline ran thus. A new computational method, built on a probabilistic model of VDJ rearrangement, was used to identify disease-linked TCR variants. TCRdb trimmed public reads at Q25 via fastp, called clones via MiXCR and kept in-frame beta chains. Rows are combined by CDR3 protein, so each entry shows the most common genes and DNA. In this record, the V and J calls reflect TCRdb's handling and not the investigators' own analysis. The sample records just over 350,000 distinct CDR3 sequences, more than 20% of which are singletons. Over 10% of the sample rests with the top ten. For this clonotype: Its antigen is currently not known. Base qualities were left out, and no much larger clone turns up one base away.

The sequence was obtained from a male donor with ankylosing spondylitis or in good health (not recorded which). The sample comprised blood, either unsorted or a sorted T cell fraction (not recorded which).

The CDR3 sequence is CASSERDTTYEQYF. The bases read TGTGCCAGCAGTGAGCGGGACACCACCTACGAGCAGTACTTC. The chain employs TRBV2 and TRBJ2-7; the D segment may tentatively be TRBD1 or TRBD2, each giving 6 matched bases. The CDR3 goes from the cysteine to the phenylalanine over 14 residues. Kept here is only the CDR3 DNA, which spans 42 bases and is read in frame from base 1. V is shortened by 3 bases, J by 2 bases, and the region joining them spans 11 bases. CDR1 SNHLY and CDR2 FYNNEI are derived from the germline V gene.